Listed below are T cell receptor beta chains from one sample, sequenced in a study of blood T cell repertoires in COVID-19. Generated by immunoSEQ multiplex PCR, the TCRdb table keeps only in-frame clones and is missing some. The table includes about 94,000 clones, 65% to 85% detected once. Sequenced: peripheral blood. The receptors derive from a man aged 55-75 years with acute or convalescent COVID-19. Both conserved end residues are part of each CDR3. The order of the fields is D gene, V gene, clone size, J gene, CDR3 protein, CDR3 DNA. The D gene is left open where the match is weak. Size is stated for part of the rows, as once, few or many counts, or as a class when the clone is expanded.

.	TRBV2	.	TRBJ2-7	CASSEFLVTGEQYF	TGTGCCAGCAGTGAGTTTCTAGTAACGGGCGAGCAGTACTTC
TRBD1	TRBV11-3	.	TRBJ2-1	CASSPRTGEHEQFF	TGTGCCAGCAGCCCCAGGACAGGGGAACATGAGCAGTTCTTC
.	TRBV5-1	once	TRBJ1-6	CASSSGQGMDSPLHF	TGCGCCAGCAGCTCGGGCCAGGGTATGGATTCACCCCTCCACTTT
.	TRBV3-1/TRBV3-2	.	TRBJ1-5	CASSQDHGIGNQPQHF	TGTGCCAGCAGCCAAGATCACGGGATTGGCAATCAGCCCCAGCATTTT
TRBD1	TRBV9	.	TRBJ1-2	CASSADRQGTDLFSGYTF	TGTGCCAGCAGCGCTGACCGACAGGGGACGGACTTATTTAGTGGCTACACCTTC
.	TRBV30	.	TRBJ1-1	CAWSTDRWPEAFF	TGTGCCTGGAGTACTGACAGATGGCCTGAAGCTTTCTTT
.	TRBV7-3	.	TRBJ1-1	CASSLSAGAGNTEAFF	TGTGCCAGCAGCTTATCGGCTGGGGCAGGGAACACTGAAGCTTTCTTT
.	TRBV5-8	few	TRBJ1-3	CASSQREGRNTIYF	TGTGCCAGCAGCCAGAGGGAGGGTAGAAACACCATATATTTT
.	TRBV21-1	once	TRBJ1-4	CASSTRPLGEKLFF	TGTGCCAGCAGCACCAGGCCCTTGGGTGAAAAACTGTTTTTT
.	TRBV6-5	.	TRBJ2-7	CASSAQGGEQYF	TGTGCCAGCAGCGCTCAGGGAGGCGAGCAGTACTTC
.	TRBV3-1/TRBV3-2	.	TRBJ1-3	CASSQDLGRGNTIYF	TGTGCCAGCAGCCAAGATCTTGGGCGCGGAAACACCATATATTTT